Below are 11 T cell receptor beta chains sequenced from a single sample in a study of CD8+CD57+ T cells in acquired aplastic anemia. The patients chosen for sequencing had shown expansion of CD8+CD57+ cells (detected by flow cytometry). Researchers used genomic DNA as the template to profile TCR beta VDJ and CDR3. TCRdb re-called the reads through MiXCR, storing one row per CDR3 protein. The top ten hold about 50% of the sample, which has over 150,000 distinct CDR3 sequences, 70% to 80% seen once. The sample was sorted CD4+, CD8+, or CD8+CD57+ T cells (not recorded which) from PBMCs. Source of these receptors: a human donor with aplastic anemia.

CDR3 coding DNA: TGTGCCAGCAGCTTTGGGACAAGCTACGAGCAGTACTTC. Translating it yields CASSFGTSYEQYF. The chain employs TRBV5-6 and TRBJ2-7, with D possibly TRBD1 on 6 matching bases. The CDR3 covers 13 residues. The V end lost 2 bases, the J end lost 3 bases, and 9 bases lay between the germline ends. CDR1 is SGHDT, CDR2 YYEEEE, per germline.

This clonotype was observed once. A read error may produce the germline difference seen at one junction end. This sequence joins TRBV10-2 and TRBJ2-7; 9 bases agree with TRBD1. CDR1 is WSHSY, CDR2 SAAADI, per germline. The CDR3 length is 15 residues. The CDR3 DNA sequence: TGCGCCAGCCAAGTACCGGGACAGGGTGCCGGCGAGCGGTACTTC. Its translation: CASQVPGQGAGERYF.

CDR3 protein: CASTYGQGVSPLHF. The DNA of the CDR3 is TGTGCCAGCACTTACGGACAGGGGGTCTCACCCCTCCACTTT. The chain couples TRBV2 to TRBJ1-6; 10 bases fit TRBD1. This CDR3 spans 14 amino acids. After removal of 7 bases from V and 10 bases from J, the junction contained 7 bases not matched to a gene. In germline, CDR1 is SNHLY, CDR2 FYNNEI.

The gene calls are TRBV29-1 and TRBJ2-7; 9 bases agree with TRBD1. The CDR3 loop spans 11 amino acids. The junction had 1 base not matched to a gene; V was cut back by 5 bases and J by 5 bases. CDR1 SQVTM and CDR2 ANQGSEA come from the germline V gene. CDR3 nucleotide sequence: TGCAGCGTTCGGACAGGGGACGAGCAGTACTTC. Residues: CSVRTGDEQYF.

The CDR3 region is CASSVAPSGAVIYEQYF. CDR3 nucleotides: TGTGCCAGCAGCGTAGCGCCTAGCGGGGCCGTCATCTACGAGCAGTACTTC. This sequence joins TRBV9 and TRBJ2-7, with 9 bases fitting TRBD2. The CDR3 extends over 17 amino acids. V gave up 0 bases and J gave up 3 bases; unmatched junction bases: 10. Germline V lookup: CDR1 SGDLS, CDR2 YYNGEE.

CDR3 loop: CASSQDGPDQETQYF. The CDR3 bases are TGTGCCAGCAGCCAAGATGGTCCCGACCAAGAGACCCAGTACTTC. This rearrangement joins TRBV14 to TRBJ2-5, with D unclear. Trimming removed 0 bases from V and 0 bases from J, with 8 bases in between. Germline V gene data show CDR1 as SGHDN and CDR2 as FVKESK. CDR3 length: 15 amino acids.

The chain joins TRBV2 to TRBJ2-5; D is perhaps TRBD1 or TRBD2 (5 bases each). This CDR3 comprises 11 residues. Trimming took 5 bases from V and 7 from J, leaving 8 bases between them. Germline values: CDR1 SNHLY, CDR2 FYNNEI. The CDR3 DNA follows: TGTGCCAGCAGTCCTGGGGGGACCCAGTACTTC. Its protein is CASSPGGTQYF. The variable domain in full, completed from reference TRBV2 and TRBJ2-5, reads EPEVTQTPSHQVTQMGQEVILRCVPISNHLYFYWYRQILGQKVEFLVSFYNNEISEKSEIFDDQFSVERPDGSNFTLKIRSTKLEDSAMYFCASSPGGTQYFGPGTRLLVL.

The genes are TRBV9 and TRBJ2-7, with D perhaps matching TRBD1 (6 bases). V was clipped by 4 bases and J by 3 bases, with 17 bases between them. CDR3 length: 15 amino acids. CDR1 and CDR2 (germline): SGDLS, YYNGEE. The CDR3 spells CASSSRTETLYEQYF. The CDR3 nucleotides are TGTGCCAGCAGCTCCAGGACAGAGACGCTCTACGAGCAGTACTTC.

This clonotype has only one observation. A much larger clone lies one base from this, so it may be a read error. In DNA form, the CDR3 reads TGTGACAGCAGAATTGGAGGGTTGGGGTTGGCTTTCTTT. Its protein is CDSRIGGLGLAFF. This chain uses TRBV6-5 with TRBJ1-1; D unclear. The CDR3 totals 13 residues. Germline CDR1 is MNHEY and CDR2 is SVGAGI.

CDR3 DNA: TGTGCCAGCAAGCCGGACAGGACTAATGAAAAACTGTTTTTT. Translated: CASKPDRTNEKLFF. The V and J genes are TRBV2 and TRBJ1-4, with 7 bases aligning to TRBD1. The CDR3 runs to 14 residues. J lost 2 bases, V lost 7 bases, and 4 bases had no gene match. Per the germline V gene, CDR1 is SNHLY and CDR2 is FYNNEI.

This clonotype was observed a handful of times. The chain joins TRBV7-8 to TRBJ1-6; TRBD1 matches at 7 bases. This CDR3 region has 13 residues. Germline loops: CDR1 SGHVS, CDR2 FQNEAQ. V gave up 7 bases and J gave up 10 bases; unmatched junction bases: 7. CDR3 nucleotides: TGTGCCAGCATCGACAGGGTCGGGTCACCCCTCCACTTT. This codes for CASIDRVGSPLHF.